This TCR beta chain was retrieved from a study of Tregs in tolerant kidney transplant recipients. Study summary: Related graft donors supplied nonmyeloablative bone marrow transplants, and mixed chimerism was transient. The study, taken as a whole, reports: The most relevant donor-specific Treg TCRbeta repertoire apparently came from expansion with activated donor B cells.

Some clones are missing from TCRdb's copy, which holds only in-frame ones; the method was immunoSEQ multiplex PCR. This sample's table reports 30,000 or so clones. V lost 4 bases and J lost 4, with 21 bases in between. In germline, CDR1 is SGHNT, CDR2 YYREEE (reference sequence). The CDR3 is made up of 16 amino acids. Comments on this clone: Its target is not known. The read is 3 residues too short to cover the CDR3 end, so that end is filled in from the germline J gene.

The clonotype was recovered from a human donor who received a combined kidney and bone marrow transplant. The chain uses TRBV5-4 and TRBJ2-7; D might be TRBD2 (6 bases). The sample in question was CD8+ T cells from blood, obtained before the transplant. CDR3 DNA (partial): TGTGCCAGCAGCGCCTCGACTAGTTTCGAGCTTTACGAG. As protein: CASSASTSFELYE. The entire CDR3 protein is CASSASTSFELYEQYF.